This T cell receptor (beta chain) was recovered during a study of T cells in Graves' hyperthyroidism and ophthalmopathy (dated by TCRdb to between 2018 and 2020). For the study in its entirety: Peripheral blood samples were taken at the time of initial diagnosis, prior to any treatment. Prospective prediction of ophthalmopathy was tested in an independent validation cohort consisting of fewer than 20 hyperthyroidism patients and some 17 patients who later progressed to ophthalmopathy. After sampling, hyperthyroidism patients received methimazole starting at 30 mg daily, and ophthalmopathy patients received high-dose intravenous methylprednisolone. TCR Vbeta CDR3 sequencing of roughly 140 peripheral blood samples (approximately 44 ophthalmopathy, over 70 hyperthyroidism and roughly 17 progressor patients) is reported in the paper. To identify TCR V-J signatures that set the groups apart, the researchers used a discovery cohort of more than 95 patients, made up of 40 to 45 with Graves' ophthalmopathy and 55 to 65 with stable Graves' hyperthyroidism. In about six Graves' hyperthyroidism patients, the study also compared T-cell repertoires from thyroid tissue with T-cell repertoires from blood. The roughly 100 discovery patients were randomly split 7:3 into training and test sets.

The TCR beta CDR3 regions were amplified from the RNA transcripts. A first-round RT-PCR of the TCR CDR3 used the HTBI primer set with the Qiagen OneStep RT-PCR kit. Libraries were constructed in a second round of multiplex PCR, after which size selection and purification were performed. The libraries were sequenced on an Illumina HiSeq2000 using paired-end 100 bp reads. The authors' pipeline ran thus. SOAPnuke was used to process the raw data, removing reads that contained adapters or uncalled bases, had a mean Phred below 15, or lacked an exact match to the constant primer or identifier. High-quality paired reads were merged with COPE v1.2.5, and unique nucleotide sequences were defined as clonotypes. MiTCR v1.1 was used to align the clonotypes against IMGT TRBV, TRBD and TRBJ reference segments. The analysis included only V-J combinations with a frequency above 0.0001, which together covered over 98% of the repertoires. A TCS score was defined as the ratio between F50 (clonal expansion) and ExV (chaos), using BLOSUM62-based TCRdist between CDR3 peptides within each V-J. Welch's t-statistics and random forest reduced 500 to 550 V-J features to 13, which were used in a naive Bayes classifier (R e1071). The similarity between thyroid and blood repertoires was quantified using the Morisita-Horn index. TCRdb took the public reads, trimmed them with fastp at Q25, ran MiXCR for clone calling and kept in-frame beta chains. Each CDR3 protein gets just one entry, which takes the most common genes and DNA from the rows behind it. TCRdb, not the authors, supplied the V and J calls. The sample includes roughly 800,000 distinct CDR3 sequences, with about 38% observed a single time. About 8.9% of the sample goes to the ten largest clones.

Stable Graves' hyperthyroidism was defined as no progression to ophthalmopathy during 18 months of follow-up. Hyperthyroidism patients were newly diagnosed, with disease duration under 2 months, and aged 18 to 65 years. Exclusion was applied to patients with uncontrolled infections, other autoimmune diseases, pregnancy or lactation. Diagnoses were based on clinical symptoms, serum thyroxine and TRAb, thyroid ultrasound and orbital computed tomography. PBMCs were separated from roughly 10 ml of fresh peripheral blood using Ficoll-Paque density gradient centrifugation. Total RNA was extracted using Trizol reagent, and RNA quality was assessed on an Agilent 2100 Bioanalyzer. The research as a whole found: In validation, progression to ophthalmopathy was predicted by the model with roughly 69% sensitivity and under 85% specificity, a median of 6.5 months before onset. No statistical method was used to set the sample size in advance, and investigators knew the group allocation. A 13 V-J signature model separated ophthalmopathy from stable hyperthyroidism, with around 90% sensitivity and 81.08% specificity in cross-validation and 80%/75% in testing. Blood samples also contained most of the expanded thyroid clonotypes (frequency above 0.001), which suggests that blood repertoires may reflect thyroid immune responses.

This clonotype was observed a few times. Its recognized antigen is unknown. No qualities accompany the bases; no much larger clone lies one base away. The germline V gene (reference sequence) provides CDR1 SEHNR and CDR2 FQNEAQ. The V end loses 6 bases and the J end loses 10 bases, and a stretch of 15 bases separates them. Including the terminal cysteine and phenylalanine, the CDR3 comprises 12 residues. The entry retains the CDR3 DNA only, 36 bases that are in frame from base 1. Recombination joined TRBV7-9 with TRBJ1-1, with a weak D call of TRBD1 (5 bases match). The sequence was obtained from a man between 18 and 35 years old with Graves' hyperthyroidism. Sequenced: blood. The DNA is TGTGCCAGCAGTTACTCGGCCGGGGGAGCTTTCTTT. Translated, it reads CASSYSAGGAFF.